The 12 T cell receptor beta chains below were found in one sample sequenced in a study of prognosis after radiotherapy for stage I lung cancer. Two-round multiplex PCR, the amplification method, yielded TCR beta CDR3 from genomic DNA. Primers specific to each TRBV and TRBJ gene drove first-round PCR. TCRdb analysed the multiplex PCR reads with MiXCR anew, one entry per CDR3 protein. Of 15,000 to 20,000 distinct CDR3 sequences in the sample, approximately 46% were seen once. The source was PBMCs, collected before or after stereotactic body radiation therapy (not recorded which). These TCRs come from a donor over 45 with non-small cell lung cancer.

The V and J genes are TRBV30 and TRBJ2-7; 8 bases fit TRBD1. V trimming: 4 bases; J trimming: 3 bases; junction bases outside the gene matches: 8. The CDR3 sequence is 14 residues long. The germline gives CDR1 GTSNPN, CDR2 SVGIG (reference sequence). The CDR3 DNA reads TGTGCCTGGACCCGACAGGGGATAGACTACGAGCAGTACTTC. Translating it yields CAWTRQGIDYEQYF.

Many counts were recorded for this clonotype. A junction boundary mismatches the germline segment, possibly from a read error. The V call is TRBV20-1, the J call TRBJ1-2, with a possible D match to TRBD1 (5 bases). This CDR3 has 14 residues. Germline CDR1 reads DFQATT; CDR2 reads SNEGSKA (reference sequence). The CDR3 loop is CSARGDGTNYGYTF. The CDR3 DNA is TGCAGTGCCAGAGGGGACGGTACTAACTATGGCTACACCTTC.

This clonotype was observed at least ten times. This chain connects TRBV14 to TRBJ2-3; D remains unclear. Germline V gives CDR1 SGHDN, CDR2 FVKESK. The CDR3 extends over 14 amino acids. The V and J ends lost 1 base and 4 bases respectively, with 9 bases between them. CDR3 protein: CASSQASLSDTQYF. The CDR3 region has the DNA TGTGCCAGCAGCCAAGCGAGCCTTTCAGATACGCAGTATTTT.

This clonotype showed up many times. V usage is TRBV20-1 and J usage is TRBJ2-1; TRBD1 matches at 12 bases. The germline gives CDR1 DFQATT, CDR2 SNEGSKA (reference sequence). Germline trimming cut 5 bases from V and 6 bases from J; bases unmatched to any gene: 5. CDR3 length: 14 amino acids. As DNA, the CDR3 is TGCAGTGCTTTCCGGGACAGGGGGCGCAATGAGCAGTTCTTC. Encoded protein: CSAFRDRGRNEQFF.

This clonotype is deemed medium-sized. The gene calls are TRBV28 and TRBJ2-7; 9 positions agree with TRBD1. Unmatched junction bases numbered 4, after V lost 7 bases and J lost 3 bases. The CDR3 sequence is 13 residues long. Germline CDR1 MDHEN, CDR2 SYDVKM. The DNA for the CDR3 is TGTGCCAGCAAAGGGACAGGGCGCTACGAGCAGTACTTC. This gives the protein CASKGTGRYEQYF.

Many counts were recorded for this clonotype. The chain employs TRBV7-3 and TRBJ1-1, with unresolved D. Germline V gives CDR1 SGHTA, CDR2 FQGTGA. The CDR3 runs 14 residues. V shed 0 bases and J shed 1 base, with 6 bases lying between them. The CDR3 reads CASSLTPGNTEAFF. The CDR3 DNA sequence: TGTGCCAGCAGCTTAACGCCGGGGAACACTGAAGCTTTCTTT.

This clonotype was detected only a few times. This may arise from a read error, as a much more abundant clone is one base away. The chain employs TRBV18 and TRBJ2-7, with D perhaps matching TRBD2 (6 bases). The germline V gene has CDR1 KGHSH and CDR2 LQKENI. The CDR3 is 15 residues long. With 6 bases removed from V and 2 bases from J, the gap between germline ends came to 17 bases. The CDR3 spells CASSETSWGTYEQYF. As DNA, the CDR3 is TGTGCCAGCTCCGAAACTAGCTGGGGTACCTACGAGCAGTACTTC.

This clonotype was detected many times. J is TRBJ2-7 and V is TRBV7-9, with 8 positions matching TRBD1. The J segment lost 4 bases and the V segment lost 5 bases, leaving 10 bases of the junction unmatched. The CDR3 sequence is 15 residues long. Germline CDR1 is SEHNR and CDR2 is FQNEAQ (reference sequence). DNA of the CDR3: TGTGCCAGCAGCGCCCTAGACAGGGGAGAATACGAGCAGTACTTC. The encoded protein is CASSALDRGEYEQYF.

This clonotype was found once. The chain recombines TRBV4-1 with TRBJ1-1, with a tentative D call TRBD1 (6 bases). The CDR3 spans 14 residues. V lost 1 base, J lost 4 bases, and 10 bases lay in between. CDR1 and CDR2 from the germline V gene are MGHRA and YSYEKL. CDR3 sequence: CASSQVRGGTEAFF. The DNA for the CDR3 is TGCGCCAGCAGCCAAGTCAGGGGTGGCACTGAAGCTTTCTTT.

This chain links TRBV19 with TRBJ1-5, with TRBD1 as a possible D gene (6 bases). This CDR3 comprises 13 residues. Germline CDR1 and CDR2: LNHDA and SQIVND (reference sequence). The ends were cut back, 10 bases at V and 13 bases at J, with 23 bases in the middle. The CDR3, as DNA: TGTGCCATTAGGGGGATGGGGGACAAACCTCAGCATTTT. Amino acids: CAIRGMGDKPQHF.

As concerns this clonotype: A much larger clone differs by one base, so this may be a read error. The rearrangement joins TRBV5-4 to TRBJ2-7; 7 positions match TRBD2. The CDR3 has 15 residues. The ends lost 1 base at V and 3 bases at J; junction bases unmatched: 7. Germline CDR1 SGHNT, CDR2 YYREEE (reference sequence). The CDR3 loop is CASSLYSAGDYEQYF. The CDR3 DNA reads as TGTGCCAGCAGCTTGTACTCGGCGGGAGACTACGAGCAGTACTTC.

This clonotype was counted ten times or more. V is TRBV29-1 and J is TRBJ1-5; D is perhaps TRBD1 (5 bases). V was cut by 5 bases and J by 0 bases, with 11 bases left in between. CDR3 length: 14 residues. The germline V gene has CDR1 SQVTM and CDR2 ANQGSEA. CDR3 residues: CSVRGQNSNQPQHF. The CDR3 nucleotides are TGCAGCGTTAGGGGTCAGAATAGCAATCAGCCCCAGCATTTT.